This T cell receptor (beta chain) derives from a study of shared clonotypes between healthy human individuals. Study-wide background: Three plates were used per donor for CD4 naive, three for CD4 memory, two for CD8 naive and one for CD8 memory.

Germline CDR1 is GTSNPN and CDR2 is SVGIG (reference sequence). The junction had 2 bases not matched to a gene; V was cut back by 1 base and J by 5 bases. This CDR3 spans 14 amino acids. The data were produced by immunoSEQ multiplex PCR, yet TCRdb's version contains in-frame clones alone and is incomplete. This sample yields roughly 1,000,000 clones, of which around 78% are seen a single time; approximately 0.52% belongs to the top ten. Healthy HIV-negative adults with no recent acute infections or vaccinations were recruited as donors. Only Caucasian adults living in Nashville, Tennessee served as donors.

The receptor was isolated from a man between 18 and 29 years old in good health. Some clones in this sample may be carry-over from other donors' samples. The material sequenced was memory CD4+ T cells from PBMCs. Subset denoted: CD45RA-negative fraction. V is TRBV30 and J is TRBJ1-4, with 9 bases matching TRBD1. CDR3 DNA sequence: TGTGCCTGGAGTGCCGGGACAGGGAATGAAAAACTGTTTTTT. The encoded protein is CAWSAGTGNEKLFF.